The present T cell receptor beta chain was sequenced within a study of T-cell reconstitution after alpha-beta-depleted transplantation in children. The V end lost 0 bases, the J end lost 4 bases, and 10 bases lay between the germline ends. The length of the CDR3 is 14 residues. CDR1 and CDR2 from the germline V gene are SGHRS and YFSETQ. The authors prepared the TCRbeta library with unique molecular identifiers. TCRdb re-called the PCR reads with MiXCR, one entry per CDR3 protein. The table lists some 290,000 distinct CDR3 sequences, 9.9% of them singletons, with 9.5% to 13% in the top ten. V usage is TRBV5-1 and J usage is TRBJ1-2, with D possibly being TRBD1 (5 bases). This TCR was recovered from a human donor who donated a stem cell graft to a child with SCID. The material sequenced was PBMCs from the stem cell graft donor, taken from the stem cell graft. DNA of the CDR3: TGCGCCAGCAGCTTGGATGGGGGACCCTATGGCTACACCTTC. Translating gives CASSLDGGPYGYTF.